Sequencing of this T cell receptor beta chain was carried out in a study of OX40 agonist ivuxolimab in advanced cancers. For the study at large: Dose-escalation patients were diagnosed with hepatocellular carcinoma, melanoma, renal cell cancer or head and neck cancer. The eligibility criteria allowed prior anti-PD-1, anti-PD-L1 or anti-CTLA-4 therapy, and 30% to 45% had some.

This table comes from immunoSEQ multiplex PCR, and its TCRdb copy is limited to in-frame clones, with some not included. The data hold approximately 76,000 clones, with approximately 93% observed a single time. A note on this clone: What it recognizes is unknown.

The germline CDR1 and CDR2 sequences are LGHNA and YNFKEQ. CDR3 length: 17 amino acids. V shed 0 bases and J 4 bases; nucleotides not matched to a gene: 10. Study-level findings and limits: Among the lowest levels of clonal expansion were found in partial responders at 0.1-3.0 mg/kg. At 0.1 to 3.0 mg/kg, clonal expansion of CD4+ and CD8+ blood T cells had occurred by week 6.

The TCR was taken from an adult with an advanced solid tumor such as melanoma, head and neck, liver or kidney cancer. The sequencing used CD4+ or CD8+ T cells sorted from blood, collected in a trial of the OX40 agonist ivuxolimab. The chain uses TRBV4-2 and TRBJ2-3, with TRBD2 matching 7 bases. This chain's CDR3 is CASSQDPIPGGADTQYF. The CDR3 nucleotides read TGTGCCAGCAGCCAAGATCCTATCCCGGGAGGTGCAGATACGCAGTATTTT.